The T cell receptor (beta chain) under discussion was sequenced for a study of long-term antiretroviral therapy in people with HIV. Study summary: By about a decade, the earliest samples predate the 2015 immediate-ART recommendation. Study-wide results and limits: Gathering of blood took place between the mid-2000s and the late 2010s, possibly under older ART regimens.

At survey level, the immunoSEQ assay was run in its v3.0 version. TCRdb's copy holds only in-frame clones and misses some; the assay was immunoSEQ multiplex PCR. The table lists about 28,000 clones, roughly 87% of them singletons. Note on this clone: Its antigen is still unknown.

Every donor contributed at least one pre-ART and at least two post-ART PBMC samples. The material sequenced was unsorted PBMCs, taken 2 years after starting antiretroviral therapy. The TCR sequence derives from a man aged 50 or older with HIV.

The CDR3 nucleotides read TGCGCCAGCAGCGCACCCGGTTACAGTAAAGGGCCAGATACGCAGTATTTT. This gives the protein CASSAPGYSKGPDTQYF. This chain links TRBV4-1 with TRBJ2-3; no clear D gene. Deletions cut 5 bases from V and 4 bases from J, with 22 bases between. Germline V gives CDR1 MGHRA, CDR2 YSYEKL. This CDR3 is built from 17 residues.